This T cell receptor (beta chain) derives from a study of T cells in Graves' hyperthyroidism and ophthalmopathy. Overall study findings and caveats: The model made its ophthalmopathy prediction, and onset followed a median about 6 months later.

At least ten counts were recorded for this clonotype. Its antigen is unidentified. V was cut by 3 bases and J by 0 bases, with 5 bases left in between. The CDR3 contains 13 residues. Pregnant or lactating patients were excluded, as were those with uncontrolled infection or other autoimmune disease. The study based diagnoses on clinical symptoms, serum thyroxine and TRAb, thyroid ultrasound and orbital computed tomography. The CDR3 regions of TCR beta were amplified from RNA transcripts. The TCR CDR3 was amplified in a first-round RT-PCR using the HTBI primer set. TCRdb re-called the multiplex PCR reads with MiXCR, one entry per CDR3 protein. The table records under 40,000 distinct CDR3 sequences, 52% of them present only once.

Sequencing was carried out using blood. The chain combines TRBV12-3 or TRBV12-4 with TRBJ1-2, with no clear D. This receptor was obtained from a woman aged 40 to 50 with Graves' ophthalmopathy. The CDR3 DNA follows: TGTGCCAGCAGTTTCGTGACTAACTATGGCTACACCTTC. This codes for CASSFVTNYGYTF.